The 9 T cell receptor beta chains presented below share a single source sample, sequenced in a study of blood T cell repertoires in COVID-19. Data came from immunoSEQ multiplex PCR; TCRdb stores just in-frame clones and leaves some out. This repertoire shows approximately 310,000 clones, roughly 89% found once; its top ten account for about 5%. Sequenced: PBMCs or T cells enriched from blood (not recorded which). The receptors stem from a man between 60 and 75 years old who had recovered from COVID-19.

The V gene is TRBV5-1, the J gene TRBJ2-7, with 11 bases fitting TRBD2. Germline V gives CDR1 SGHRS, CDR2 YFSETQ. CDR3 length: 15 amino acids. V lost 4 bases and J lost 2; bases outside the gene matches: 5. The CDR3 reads CASSGGTSGTYEQYF. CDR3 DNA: TGCGCCAGCAGCGGGGGGACTAGCGGTACCTACGAGCAGTACTTC.

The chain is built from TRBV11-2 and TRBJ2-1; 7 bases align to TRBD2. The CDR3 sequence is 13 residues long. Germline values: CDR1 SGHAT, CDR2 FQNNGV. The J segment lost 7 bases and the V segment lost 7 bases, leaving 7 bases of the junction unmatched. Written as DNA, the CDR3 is TGTGCCAGCAATTTTGACGGGGGGAATGAGCAGTTCTTC. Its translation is CASNFDGGNEQFF.

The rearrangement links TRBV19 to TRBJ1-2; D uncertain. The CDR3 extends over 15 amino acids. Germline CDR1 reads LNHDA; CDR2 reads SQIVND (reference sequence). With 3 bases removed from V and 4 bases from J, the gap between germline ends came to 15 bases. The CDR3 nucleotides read TGTGCCAGTAGTATCGACGGAGGGCGAGGCTATGGCTACACCTTC. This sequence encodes CASSIDGGRGYGYTF.

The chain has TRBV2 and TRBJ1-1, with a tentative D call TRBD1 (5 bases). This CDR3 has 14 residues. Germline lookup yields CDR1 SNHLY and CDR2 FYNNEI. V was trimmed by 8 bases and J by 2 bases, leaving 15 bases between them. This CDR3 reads CASFYLTANTEAFF. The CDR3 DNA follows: TGTGCCAGCTTCTACTTGACAGCCAACACTGAAGCTTTCTTT.

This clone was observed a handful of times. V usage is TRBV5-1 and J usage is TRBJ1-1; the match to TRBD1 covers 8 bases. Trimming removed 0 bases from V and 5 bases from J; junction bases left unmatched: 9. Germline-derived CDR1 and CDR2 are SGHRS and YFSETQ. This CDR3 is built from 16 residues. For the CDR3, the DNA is TGCGCCAGCAGCTTGGTGCAGGGGGCAGGAGATACTGAAGCTTTCTTT. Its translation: CASSLVQGAGDTEAFF.

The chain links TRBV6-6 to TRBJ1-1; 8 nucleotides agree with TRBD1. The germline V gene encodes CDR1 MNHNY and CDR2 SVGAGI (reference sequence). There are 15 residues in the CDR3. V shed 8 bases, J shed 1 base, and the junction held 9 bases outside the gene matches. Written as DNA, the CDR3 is TGTGCCAGCGGGTTTTGGGGGACAGGGAACACTGAAGCTTTCTTT. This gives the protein CASGFWGTGNTEAFF.

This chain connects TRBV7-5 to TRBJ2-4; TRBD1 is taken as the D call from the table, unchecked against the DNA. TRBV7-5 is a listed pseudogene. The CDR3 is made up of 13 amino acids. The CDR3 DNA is TGTGTCAGAAGCTTATTTAGGGGGAACATTCAGTACTTC. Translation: CVRSLFRGNIQYF.

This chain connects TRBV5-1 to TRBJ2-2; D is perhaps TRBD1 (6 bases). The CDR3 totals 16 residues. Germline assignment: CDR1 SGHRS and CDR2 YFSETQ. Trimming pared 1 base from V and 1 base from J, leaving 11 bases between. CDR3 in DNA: TGCGCCAGCAGCTTGTCTCGGACAGAGAACACCGGGGAGCTGTTTTTT. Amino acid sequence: CASSLSRTENTGELFF.

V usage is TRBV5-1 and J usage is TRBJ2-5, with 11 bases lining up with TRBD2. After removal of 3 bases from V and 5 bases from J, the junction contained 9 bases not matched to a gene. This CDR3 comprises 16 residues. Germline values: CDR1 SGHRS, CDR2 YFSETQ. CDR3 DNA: TGCGCCAGCAGCTGGGCCAAACTAGCGGGAGTGGAGACCCAGTACTTC. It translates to CASSWAKLAGVETQYF.